The TCR beta chain under discussion was sequenced for a study of Graves' ophthalmopathy and Graves' hyperthyroidism. For the study at large: Upon initial diagnosis and before any treatment, peripheral blood was collected.

Diagnostic conclusions were grounded in clinical symptoms, serum thyroxine, TRAb, thyroid ultrasound and orbital computed tomography. What supplied the PBMCs was more than 7.5 ml of fresh peripheral blood. The CDR3 spans 13 residues. The V end lost 4 bases, the J end lost 1 base, and 11 bases lay between the germline ends. Germline-derived CDR1 and CDR2 are SQVTM and ANQGSEA. Amplified material comprised TCR beta CDR3 regions derived from RNA transcripts. An initial RT-PCR round employing HTBI primers preceded a second-round multiplex PCR. TCRdb re-called the multiplex PCR reads with MiXCR, one entry per CDR3 protein. The sample holds just over 600,000 distinct CDR3 sequences; about 24% are singletons and the top ten take more than 5.5%. The table lists this clonotype with many counts.

The sample consisted of peripheral blood. V and J are TRBV29-1 and TRBJ2-7; D is uncertain. The sequence was obtained from a woman aged 18-29 years with stable Graves' hyperthyroidism. Some clones in this sample may be carry-over from other donors' samples. The CDR3 DNA follows: TGCAGCGTTGCTGGGCCAGATTCCTACGAGCAGTACTTC. Translated, it gives CSVAGPDSYEQYF.